This T cell receptor (beta chain) was sequenced during a study of blood T cell repertoires in COVID-19. Data came from immunoSEQ multiplex PCR; TCRdb stores just in-frame clones and leaves some out. The table shows 55,000 to 70,000 clones, with 79% occurring only once. CDR1 and CDR2 (germline): KGHDR, SFDVKD. The CDR3 runs to 12 residues. Trimming pared 5 bases from V and 8 bases from J, leaving 8 bases between. The chain links TRBV24-1 to TRBJ2-2, with D unresolved. This clonotype was sampled from a man in his 60s with acute or convalescent COVID-19. The sequencing sample was made of peripheral blood. The CDR3 reads CATSGFRGELFF. CDR3 in DNA: TGTGCCACCAGTGGTTTCCGGGGGGAGCTGTTTTTT.